These 24 T cell receptor beta chains originate from one sample sequenced in a study of shared clonotypes between healthy human individuals (dated by TCRdb to 2020 to 2022). CD8 naive samples consisted of CD45RO-negative cells that were positively selected for CCR7, yielding a CD45RA+CCR7+ population without TemRA cells. The method behind the library was the immunoSEQ multiplex PCR assay. TCRdb holds this immuneACCESS table with in-frame rearrangements only. Some clones are missing; in checked studies, unresolved V genes explain under half, and the rest has no known cause. The sample table shows approximately 740,000 clones, and 80% to 95% are seen once. The top ten clonotypes cover about 25% of the sample. Material: naive CD8+ T cells sorted from blood. The sample's cell subset or site label is to be understood as: CD45RA+CCR7+. The receptors were gathered from a man aged 25 to 45 in good health.

The chain joins TRBV19 to TRBJ2-5, with D uncertain. The germline V gene has CDR1 LNHDA and CDR2 SQIVND (reference sequence). V was shortened by 0 bases and J by 1 base, with 12 bases between the two germline ends. The CDR3 is 16 residues long. CDR3 in DNA: TGTGCCAGTAGTATAGATGTCCTAACGGCCCAAGAGACCCAGTACTTC. Translation: CASSIDVLTAQETQYF.

The V call is TRBV7-4, the J call TRBJ1-4; no clear D gene. The ends were cut back, 6 bases at V and 7 bases at J, with 18 bases in the middle. Germline V gene lookup returns CDR1 SGHVT and CDR2 SQSDAQ. The CDR3 loop spans 15 amino acids. The CDR3 reads CASRALGRAVEKLFF. The CDR3 DNA is TGTGCCAGCAGAGCTTTGGGGAGGGCGGTTGAAAAACTGTTTTTT.

This clone was counted once. The chain links TRBV23-1 to TRBJ2-2; 7 bases are a match to TRBD2. TRBV23-1 is an ORF; its function is uncertain. The length of the CDR3 is 15 residues. V shed 10 bases and J 2 bases; nucleotides not matched to a gene: 10. The CDR3 here is CATLRGGSNTGELFF. In DNA, the CDR3 is TGCGCCACCTTGAGGGGCGGGAGTAACACCGGGGAGCTGTTTTTT.

This clone was found once. This chain links TRBV6-1 with TRBJ2-1; D remains unclear. Deletions cut 6 bases from V and 4 bases from J, with 13 bases between. Germline lookup yields CDR1 MNHNS and CDR2 SASEGT. The CDR3 spans 14 residues. Written as DNA, the CDR3 is TGTGCCAGCAGAGTCCCCACCAGTTACAATGAGCAGTTCTTC. Residues: CASRVPTSYNEQFF.

The V and J genes are TRBV9 and TRBJ2-6; D gene ambiguous. The V gene's germline CDR1 is SGDLS and CDR2 YYNGEE. The CDR3 is 16 residues long. Trimming stripped 2 bases from V and 0 bases from J, with 9 bases between. The CDR3 sequence is CASSVRTSSGANVLTF. CDR3 bases: TGTGCCAGCAGCGTGAGAACGTCCTCTGGGGCCAACGTCCTGACTTTC.

The CDR3 protein is CASSEDRNEQYF. CDR3 DNA: TGTGCCAGCAGTGAGGACAGAAACGAGCAGTACTTC. The rearrangement links TRBV6-1 to TRBJ2-7; D may be TRBD1 (6 bases). V gave up 3 bases and J gave up 5 bases, with 8 bases separating them. Per germline, CDR1 MNHNS and CDR2 SASEGT. The CDR3 length is 12 residues.

The rearrangement links TRBV6-5 to TRBJ2-1; D is perhaps TRBD2 (5 bases). CDR1 and CDR2 from the germline V gene are MNHEY and SVGAGI. The CDR3 loop spans 15 amino acids. Trimming stripped 3 bases from V and 6 bases from J, with 15 bases between. The CDR3 coding sequence is TGTGCCAGCAGTTATATGTGGGAGTCTCGCAATGAGCAGTTCTTC. It translates to CASSYMWESRNEQFF.

The chain is built from TRBV5-6 and TRBJ1-5; TRBD1 matches 9 bases. V lost 3 bases and J lost 1; bases outside the gene matches: 2. The CDR3 consists of 15 residues. Germline V lookup: CDR1 SGHDT, CDR2 YYEEEE. The CDR3 loop reads CASSSGQGSNQPQHF. The DNA of the CDR3 is TGTGCCAGCAGCTCGGGACAGGGCAGCAATCAGCCCCAGCATTTT.

The rearrangement joins TRBV27 to TRBJ2-6, with 8 bases aligning to TRBD1. This CDR3 is built from 19 residues. Trimming at V came to 9 bases and at J to 0 bases, leaving 16 bases not matched to a gene. Germline-derived CDR1 and CDR2 are MNHEY and SMNVEV (reference sequence). The CDR3 is CASGTGVVLWSSGANVLTF. CDR3 nucleotides: TGTGCCAGTGGGACAGGAGTCGTCTTATGGAGCTCTGGGGCCAACGTCCTGACTTTC.

The rearrangement uses TRBV2 and TRBJ1-5, with D tentatively TRBD1 (5 bases). This CDR3 is built from 15 residues. Per the germline V gene, CDR1 is SNHLY and CDR2 is FYNNEI. V was pared by 7 bases and J by 2 bases, with 15 bases between. The CDR3 region is CASTLDIPGNQPQHF. DNA for the CDR3: TGTGCCAGCACCCTGGACATACCCGGCAATCAGCCCCAGCATTTT. Full variable domain (missing parts from reference TRBV2 and TRBJ1-5): EPEVTQTPSHQVTQMGQEVILRCVPISNHLYFYWYRQILGQKVEFLVSFYNNEISEKSEIFDDQFSVERPDGSNFTLKIRSTKLEDSAMYFCASTLDIPGNQPQHFGDGTRLSIL.

This clone was observed once. Here the CDR3 reads CAISDPGLAALSYEQYF. In DNA form, the CDR3 reads TGTGCCATCAGTGACCCGGGTCTAGCGGCACTTAGTTACGAGCAGTACTTC. This chain connects TRBV10-3 to TRBJ2-7, with 7 bases aligning to TRBD2. CDR1 and CDR2 (germline): ENHRY, SYGVKD. V gave up 3 bases and J gave up 4 bases; unmatched junction bases: 15. The CDR3 extends over 17 amino acids.

CDR3 region: CASSSAGGDTQYF. For the CDR3, the DNA is TGTGCCAGCTCATCTGCGGGGGGAGATACGCAGTATTTT. The chain joins TRBV18 to TRBJ2-3; 8 bases fit TRBD2. The CDR3 loop spans 13 amino acids. Germline loops: CDR1 KGHSH, CDR2 LQKENI. Trimming took 5 bases from V and 5 from J; bases not matched to a gene: 3.

This clone was seen more than once but under ten times. The gene calls are TRBV5-5 and TRBJ1-5; 9 nucleotides agree with TRBD1. The V segment lost 4 bases and the J segment 7 bases; nucleotides outside the gene matches: 9. CDR3 size: 15 residues. Germline CDR1 and CDR2: SGHKS and YYEKEE (reference sequence). The CDR3 region has the DNA TGTGCCAGCAGCCCCCGGGACAGGGCCACCCAGCCCCAGCATTTT. Translated, it gives CASSPRDRATQPQHF.

In regard to this clone: This sample also contains other DNA sequences that code for the same CDR3. In DNA, the CDR3 is TGTGCCAGCAGTTTTCAGGGGAACACTGAAGCTTTCTTT. Translated: CASSFQGNTEAFF. The chain combines TRBV27 with TRBJ1-1; possible D gene TRBD1, 5 bases. Trimming took off 3 bases at V and 1 base at J, with 6 bases between the two ends. Looked up from germline, CDR1 is MNHEY and CDR2 is SMNVEV (reference sequence). The CDR3 contains 13 residues.

The rearrangement links TRBV4-1 to TRBJ2-7; 8 bases match TRBD1. V shed 1 base and J 4 bases; nucleotides not matched to a gene: 3. The length of the CDR3 is 14 residues. Germline V gene lookup returns CDR1 MGHRA and CDR2 YSYEKL. CDR3 residues: CASSQGDRNYEQYF. CDR3 bases: TGCGCCAGCAGCCAAGGGGACAGGAATTACGAGCAGTACTTC.

J is TRBJ1-1 and V is TRBV27, with TRBD1 matching 7 bases. Germline trimming cut 5 bases from V and 4 bases from J; bases unmatched to any gene: 13. Germline V gene data show CDR1 as MNHEY and CDR2 as SMNVEV (reference sequence). The length of the CDR3 is 16 residues. In DNA form, the CDR3 reads TGTGCCAGCAGTCCCTACAAAAGACAGGGACCCACTGAAGCTTTCTTT. Its translation: CASSPYKRQGPTEAFF.

The gene calls are TRBV27 and TRBJ2-7; the D gene is possibly TRBD1 (6 bases). The CDR3 extends over 12 amino acids. CDR1 and CDR2 from the germline V gene are MNHEY and SMNVEV (reference sequence). V shed 5 bases and J shed 5 bases, with 10 bases lying between them. CDR3 nucleotide sequence: TGTGCCAGCAGTCCAGGGACAAACGAGCAGTACTTC. Translation: CASSPGTNEQYF.

The chain has TRBV19 and TRBJ2-5, with D possibly matching TRBD1 (6 bases). The length of the CDR3 is 14 residues. Germline V CDR1 and CDR2: LNHDA, SQIVND (reference sequence). Trimming removed 4 bases from V and 4 bases from J, with 13 bases in between. CDR3 coding DNA: TGTGCCAGTAGTAAGTGGTCAGGGGCAGAGACCCAGTACTTC. Its protein is CASSKWSGAETQYF.

A few counts support this clone. In the same sample, other DNA sequences code for this CDR3. The chain employs TRBV7-6 and TRBJ2-1; D not certain. V was trimmed by 5 bases and J by 0 bases, leaving 5 bases between them. CDR1 and CDR2 (germline): SGHVS, FNYEAQ. The CDR3 is 13 residues long. CDR3 loop: CASSPSSYNEQFF. The CDR3 region has the DNA TGTGCCAGCAGCCCCAGCTCCTACAATGAGCAGTTCTTC.

With respect to this clone: Other nucleotide sequences in the sample specify the same CDR3. V gene TRBV2 combines with J gene TRBJ2-1; no clear D gene. V shed 6 bases and J shed 1 base, with 10 bases lying between them. The CDR3 contains 14 residues. Per the germline V gene, CDR1 is SNHLY and CDR2 is FYNNEI. CDR3 amino acids: CASSDGFSYNEQFF. CDR3 in DNA: TGTGCCAGCAGCGACGGGTTTTCCTACAATGAGCAGTTCTTC.

The chain uses TRBV11-2 and TRBJ2-7, with D maybe TRBD2 (5 bases). The CDR3 is made up of 15 amino acids. Germline lookup yields CDR1 SGHAT and CDR2 FQNNGV. Trimming took off 5 bases at V and 3 bases at J, with 17 bases between the two ends. The CDR3 reads CASSPPEARGYEQYF. The CDR3, as DNA: TGTGCCAGCAGCCCCCCGGAGGCCCGAGGCTACGAGCAGTACTTC. Together with reference TRBV11-2 and TRBJ2-7, the CDR3 gives the full variable domain: EAGVAQSPRYKIIEKRQSVAFWCNPISGHATLYWYQQILGQGPKLLIQFQNNGVVDDSQLPKDRFSAERLKGVDSTLKIQPAKLEDSAVYLCASSPPEARGYEQYFGPGTRLTVT.

The chain uses TRBV7-6 and TRBJ2-7; D gene ambiguous. The CDR3 covers 14 residues. The germline CDR1 and CDR2 sequences are SGHVS and FNYEAQ. V lost 1 base and J lost 2, with 9 bases in between. The CDR3 spells CASSLGVDTYEQYF. The CDR3 DNA reads TGTGCCAGCAGCTTAGGTGTAGATACCTACGAGCAGTACTTC.

CDR3 in amino acids: CASSTNPYEQYF. As DNA, the CDR3 is TGTGCCAGCAGTACCAACCCCTACGAGCAGTACTTC. V usage is TRBV27 and J usage is TRBJ2-7; D is uncertain. Trimming took off 5 bases at V and 2 bases at J, with 7 bases between the two ends. The CDR3 spans 12 residues. Germline V lookup: CDR1 MNHEY, CDR2 SMNVEV (reference sequence).

The gene calls are TRBV6-5 and TRBJ2-3; D is ambiguous. Deletions cut 3 bases from V and 4 bases from J, with 11 bases between. Germline CDR1 is MNHEY and CDR2 is SVGAGI. The CDR3 has 14 amino acids. The chain's CDR3 is CASSYNRAADTQYF. CDR3 in DNA: TGTGCCAGCAGTTATAATAGGGCGGCAGATACGCAGTATTTT.